The next 6 T cell receptor beta chains were all read from a single sample in a study of blood T cell repertoires in COVID-19. Sequenced by immunoSEQ multiplex PCR; TCRdb stores in-frame clones only, minus some. The table includes some 200,000 clones, less than 90% detected once. Sequenced input: peripheral blood. The receptors stem from a woman between 50 and 59 years old with acute or convalescent COVID-19.

The rearrangement links TRBV2 to TRBJ2-1, with a tentative D call TRBD2 (6 bases). V was pared by 4 bases and J by 9 bases, with 7 bases between. The CDR3 runs to 11 residues. CDR1 and CDR2 (germline): SNHLY, FYNNEI. CDR3 nucleotide sequence: TGTGCCAGCAGTGGCGGGGTTGAGCAGTTCTTC. Translation gives CASSGGVEQFF.

This chain connects TRBV6-4 to TRBJ1-6; 7 nucleotides match TRBD1. V was pared by 0 bases and J by 9 bases, with 14 bases of the junction left unmatched. The CDR3 has 18 residues. CDR1 is MRHNA and CDR2 is SNTAGT in the germline V gene. The CDR3 is CASSDSDRAVSFSSPLHF. Here the CDR3 DNA reads TGTGCCAGCAGTGACTCCGACAGGGCTGTTTCTTTTAGTTCACCCCTCCACTTT.

This chain joins TRBV5-1 and TRBJ1-2; a weak D match, TRBD1 (5 bases). The germline V gene encodes CDR1 SGHRS and CDR2 YFSETQ. Trimming cost V 0 bases and J 7 bases, with 13 bases left between them. This CDR3 is built from 14 residues. The CDR3: CASSLAGGLGGYTF. The CDR3 DNA sequence: TGCGCCAGCAGCTTGGCCGGGGGGTTGGGTGGCTACACCTTC.

This chain joins TRBV29-1 and TRBJ2-5; TRBD1 agrees at 10 bases. This CDR3 has 15 amino acids. Germline loops: CDR1 SQVTM, CDR2 ANQGSEA. V lost 7 bases to trimming and J lost 4 bases; unmatched junction nucleotides: 12. The CDR3 spells CSDLKRDRGPETQYF. The CDR3 DNA follows: TGCAGCGACCTAAAACGGGACAGGGGCCCAGAGACCCAGTACTTC.

The CDR3 reads CASSYSGTNTGELFF. The CDR3 bases are TGTGCCAGCAGTTATAGCGGGACTAACACCGGGGAGCTGTTTTTT. V usage is TRBV6-5 and J usage is TRBJ2-2; 8 nucleotides align to TRBD2. Germline CDR1 MNHEY, CDR2 SVGAGI. V shed 3 bases, J shed 2 bases, and the junction held 2 bases outside the gene matches. This CDR3 comprises 15 residues.

The CDR3 reads CASSQEAGGTNYGYTF. CDR3 nucleotides: TGCGCCAGCAGCCAAGAAGCGGGGGGCACTAACTATGGCTACACCTTC. The chain is built from TRBV4-1 and TRBJ1-2; possible D gene TRBD1, 6 bases. The CDR3 length is 16 residues. CDR1 is MGHRA, CDR2 YSYEKL, per germline. Deletions cut 0 bases from V and 0 bases from J, with 11 bases between.